This T cell receptor beta chain was captured by sequencing in a study of blood T cell repertoires in COVID-19. Study details: Researchers got acute and convalescent COVID-19 samples from the United States, Italy and Spain. PBMCs, B-cell-depleted T cells, or T cells were the source of the cDNA or gDNA that made up the material.

It was during active infection that Seattle patients were enrolled and then longitudinally followed. Original processing notes: Reference gene primer amplification in the assay estimated nucleated cell counts. TCRdb's copy holds only in-frame clones and misses some; the assay was immunoSEQ multiplex PCR. That table gives V, J and clone size, and the DNA gave D and trimming. Of some 160,000 clones in the sample, approximately 90% were seen once. Germline-derived CDR1 and CDR2 are MNHEY and SVGAGI. V was pared by 6 bases and J by 7 bases, with 13 bases between. CDR3 size: 13 residues. Material: peripheral blood. The genes are TRBV6-5 and TRBJ1-5; the D gene is possibly TRBD1 (6 bases). This TCR derives from a man between 18 and 29 years old with COVID-19, enrolled during active disease. The CDR3 is CASSRTESQPQHF. CDR3 sequence (DNA): TGTGCCAGCAGCCGGACAGAATCCCAGCCCCAGCATTTT.